Following are 3 T cell receptor beta chains from one sample sequenced in a study of blood T cell repertoires in COVID-19. Profiling relied on immunoSEQ multiplex PCR, and the TCRdb table lists in-frame clones only, not all of them. The sample contains 150,000 to 200,000 clones, 79% of which appear only once. The sequencing sample was made of peripheral blood. Receptor source: a man aged 55 to 69 with active or convalescent COVID-19.

The rearrangement uses TRBV7-3 and TRBJ2-1; 10 bases align to TRBD1. The trim removed 1 base at V and 8 bases at J, leaving 8 bases unmatched. Germline values: CDR1 SGHTA, CDR2 FQGTGA. The CDR3 contains 16 residues. In DNA form, the CDR3 reads TGTGCCAGCAGCTTAAGGGAGGGGACAGGGGTGCATGAGCAGTTCTTC. Protein sequence: CASSLREGTGVHEQFF.

CDR3 amino acids: CASNRAGGINEQFF. The CDR3 coding sequence is TGTGCCAGCAACCGGGCCGGAGGGATTAATGAGCAGTTCTTC. This chain connects TRBV27 to TRBJ2-1, with D possibly matching TRBD2 (6 bases). Germline V gene data show CDR1 as MNHEY and CDR2 as SMNVEV (reference sequence). Trimming cost V 7 bases and J 7 bases, with 17 bases left between them. The CDR3 runs to 14 residues.

The rearrangement joins TRBV7-9 to TRBJ2-3; tentative D call: TRBD1 (6 bases). The V end was cut by 3 bases, the J end by 2 bases, with 21 bases between. The CDR3 loop spans 18 amino acids. Germline assignment: CDR1 SEHNR and CDR2 FQNEAQ (reference sequence). CDR3 DNA: TGTGCCAGCAGCTTGCCCGCAGATGGGACACCGCTCACAGATACGCAGTATTTT. Residues: CASSLPADGTPLTDTQYF.